This T cell receptor (beta chain) was observed in a study of T cells after yellow fever vaccination. CDR3 length: 18 amino acids. J was trimmed by 0 bases and V by 2 bases; bases with no gene match: 11. This clonotype was detected many times. TCRdb called the 5' RACE reads again in MiXCR, with one record for every CDR3 protein. The sample consists of hundreds of thousands of distinct CDR3 sequences, around 4% of them appearing once. The rearrangement links TRBV12-3 or TRBV12-4 to TRBJ1-1; 8 nucleotides align to TRBD1. Material: PBMCs, obtained on the day of the yellow fever booster vaccination. This TCR was sampled from a man aged 18-30 years who received the YFV17D yellow fever vaccine. CDR3 coding DNA: TGTGCCAGCAGTTTATTTCGCAGGGGGCTACTCATGAACACTGAAGCTTTCTTT. It is translated as CASSLFRRGLLMNTEAFF.